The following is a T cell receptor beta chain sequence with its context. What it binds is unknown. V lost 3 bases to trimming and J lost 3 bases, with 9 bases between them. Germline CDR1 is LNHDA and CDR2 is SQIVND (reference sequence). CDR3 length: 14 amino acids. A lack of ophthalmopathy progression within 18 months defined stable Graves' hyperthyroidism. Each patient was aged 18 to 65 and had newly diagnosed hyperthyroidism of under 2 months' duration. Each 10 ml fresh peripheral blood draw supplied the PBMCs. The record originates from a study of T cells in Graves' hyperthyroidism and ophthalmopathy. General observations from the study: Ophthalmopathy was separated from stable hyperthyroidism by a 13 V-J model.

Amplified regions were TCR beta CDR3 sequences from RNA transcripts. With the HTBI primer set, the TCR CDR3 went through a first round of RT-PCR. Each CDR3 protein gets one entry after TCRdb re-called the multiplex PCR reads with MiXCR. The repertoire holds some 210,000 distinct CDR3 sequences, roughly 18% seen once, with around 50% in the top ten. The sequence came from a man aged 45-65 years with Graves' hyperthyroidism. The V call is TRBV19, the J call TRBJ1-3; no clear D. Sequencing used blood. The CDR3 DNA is TGTGCCAGTAGTATCCGACCCGATGGAAACACCATATATTTT. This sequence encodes CASSIRPDGNTIYF.